The rows below give T cell receptor beta chains drawn from one sample of a study of CD8 T cells in Susac syndrome. TCRdb used MiXCR to reprocess the immunoSEQ multiplex PCR reads, holding one entry per CDR3 protein. The table lists about 400,000 distinct CDR3 sequences, 85% of them singletons. Sequenced: CD8+ T cells from PBMCs. The receptors derive from a human donor with multiple sclerosis. The CDR3 runs from the conserved cysteine through the conserved F or W. D genes are given only for firm matches. Only part of the rows carry a size: once, few, many, or a class if the clone is expanded.

CDR3 length	V gene	D gene	J gene	clone size	CDR3 DNA	CDR3 protein
15	TRBV12-3/TRBV12-4	TRBD1	TRBJ1-5	.	TGTGCCAGCAGTAAACCGGGACAGGGCGCTCAGCCCCAGCATTTT	CASSKPGQGAQPQHF
13	TRBV2	.	TRBJ1-1	.	TGTGCCAGCTGGGCAGAGATGAACACTGAAGCTTTCTTT	CASWAEMNTEAFF
13	TRBV20-1	.	TRBJ2-1	.	TGCAGTGCACGGAGTAGCGAGAACAATGAGCAGTTCTTC	CSARSSENNEQFF
15	TRBV28	TRBD2	TRBJ2-1	.	TGTGCCAGCAGTTTAAGGCGGGAGGGCCCTTCTGAGCAGTTCTTC	CASSLRREGPSEQFF
16	TRBV28	.	TRBJ2-1	.	TGTGCCAGCAGTTACCCGAGCGGGACATCCTACAATGAGCAGTTCTTC	CASSYPSGTSYNEQFF
18	TRBV5-6	.	TRBJ1-5	once	TGTGCCAGCAGCCGTCAGGGTTCCCTCCTCCCCTACAATCAGCCCCAGCATTTT	CASSRQGSLLPYNQPQHF
13	TRBV7-9	.	TRBJ2-5	.	TGTGCCAGCAGCTTGGGGGAGGAGGAGACCCAGTACTTC	CASSLGEEETQYF
12	TRBV30	.	TRBJ1-2	.	TGTGCCTGGAGTGTACACATGGATGGCTACACCTTC	CAWSVHMDGYTF
13	TRBV7-9	.	TRBJ2-7	.	TGTGCCAGCAGCTTGGCGGGACTCTACGAGCAGTACTTC	CASSLAGLYEQYF
17	TRBV10-1	TRBD1	TRBJ2-1	once	TGCGCCAGCAGTGAGGGGTGGACAGGGGATATATACAATGAGCAGTTCTTC	CASSEGWTGDIYNEQFF
15	TRBV4-1	.	TRBJ2-7	.	TGCGCCAGCAGCCAAGCGGCGTGGAGTTTATACGAGCAGTACTTC	CASSQAAWSLYEQYF
13	TRBV30	.	TRBJ1-2	.	TGTGCCTTTGGAAGGACGGAGTTCTATGGTTACACCTTC	CAFGRTEFYGYTF
14	TRBV7-9	TRBD1	TRBJ2-7	once	TGTGCCAGCAGCCCCGGGACAGCGGACTACGAGCAGTACTTC	CASSPGTADYEQYF
15	TRBV19	.	TRBJ1-1	.	TGTGCCAGTAGTATAGGGACACGAATGAACACTGAAGCTTTCTTT	CASSIGTRMNTEAFF
17	TRBV5-1	TRBD2	TRBJ2-3	.	TGCGCCAGCAGCCCGGGACTAGCGGAGGGGGGCACAGATACGCAGTATTTT	CASSPGLAEGGTDTQYF
18	TRBV13	.	TRBJ1-3	.	TGTGCCAGCAGCCCTACCGGAACGGGCGGACTCTCTGGAAACACCATATATTTT	CASSPTGTGGLSGNTIYF
14	TRBV4-1	.	TRBJ1-1	once	TGCGCCAGCAGCCAAGTCTACGGGAACACTGAAGCTTTCTTT	CASSQVYGNTEAFF
16	TRBV27	TRBD1	TRBJ2-7	few	TGTGCCAGCAGTTTAACGGGACAGGGGTTCATCGACGAGCAGTACTTC	CASSLTGQGFIDEQYF
14	TRBV7-9	TRBD1	TRBJ1-2	.	TGTGCCAGCAGCCCCGGGACAGGGAATCTTGGCTACACCTTC	CASSPGTGNLGYTF
16	TRBV20-1	.	TRBJ1-1	.	TGCAGTGCCCCGGACAGATCCCTCCCTCCGAACACTGAAGCTTTCTTT	CSAPDRSLPPNTEAFF
16	TRBV20-1	TRBD2	TRBJ2-1	.	TGCAGTGCCCTAAAAACTAGCGGGAGGGCCTATGGTGAGCAGTTCTTC	CSALKTSGRAYGEQFF
17	TRBV9	.	TRBJ1-2	.	TGTGCCAGCAGCGTAGTTGATCGTATGGCAGGGTCTGATGGCTACACCTTC	CASSVVDRMAGSDGYTF
14	TRBV13	TRBD1	TRBJ2-7	once	TGTGCCAGCAGCTCCGGGACAGCGAACTACGAGCAGTACTTC	CASSSGTANYEQYF